One sample yielded the 6 T cell receptor beta chains listed below, sequenced in a study of cytomegalovirus exposure and HLA in healthy donors. PCR was performed using 60 Vbeta and 13 Jbeta primers. Profiled with immunoSEQ multiplex PCR; TCRdb holds only in-frame clones, not every one. The data hold around 270,000 clones, with about 80% observed a single time. The sequenced sample consisted of PBMCs. These receptors came from a girl aged 2 to 9 in good health and CMV-seronegative.

The V call is TRBV30, the J call TRBJ2-2; TRBD2 is a possible D gene (6 bases). V was cut by 1 base and J by 10 bases, with 10 bases left in between. CDR1 is GTSNPN, CDR2 SVGIG, per germline (reference sequence). This CDR3 comprises 12 residues. The CDR3 spells CAWSAGGKELFF. DNA for the CDR3: TGTGCCTGGAGTGCCGGGGGAAAGGAGCTGTTTTTT.

This sequence joins TRBV7-9 and TRBJ2-1; 8 positions match TRBD1. The CDR3 is made up of 16 amino acids. V lost 2 bases to trimming and J lost 5 bases; unmatched junction nucleotides: 8. Germline values: CDR1 SEHNR, CDR2 FQNEAQ (reference sequence). CDR3 amino acids: CASSLMGTGKDNEQFF. As DNA, the CDR3 is TGTGCCAGCAGCTTAATGGGGACAGGCAAGGACAATGAGCAGTTCTTC.

This chain uses TRBV7-8 with TRBJ2-5; unclear D gene. Gene TRBJ2-7 matches the end of the DNA better, so the J call may be wrong. CDR3 length: 14 residues. Germline V CDR1 and CDR2: SGHVS, FQNEAQ. The CDR3 is CASSLPGLSYEQYF. The CDR3 DNA reads as TGTGCCAGCAGCTTACCCGGTCTTTCCTACGAGCAGTACTTC.

The chain recombines TRBV28 with TRBJ2-7, with 7 bases identical to TRBD1. The germline CDR1 and CDR2 sequences are MDHEN and SYDVKM. The CDR3 length is 14 residues. The ends lost 7 bases at V and 6 bases at J; junction bases unmatched: 12. The chain's CDR3 is CASMVFGTDREQYF. The CDR3 DNA reads TGTGCCAGCATGGTGTTCGGGACAGACCGCGAGCAGTACTTC.

This clone was seen a single time. At one boundary the junction diverges from the germline segment, which might be a read error. This rearrangement joins TRBV19 to TRBJ2-3; TRBD1 matches at 7 bases. CDR1 LNHDA and CDR2 SQIVND come from the germline V gene (reference sequence). The CDR3 contains 15 residues. CDR3 in DNA: TGTGCCAGCAGTATTCCCACAGGGGGCACAGATACGCAGTATTTT. Amino acid sequence: CASSIPTGGTDTQYF.

The chain recombines TRBV11-2 with TRBJ1-1; 7 nucleotides match TRBD1. The germline gives CDR1 SGHAT, CDR2 FQNNGV. This CDR3 spans 15 amino acids. V gave up 5 bases and J gave up 3 bases; unmatched junction bases: 9. The DNA for the CDR3 is TGTGCCAGCAGCCAACGACAGGGCGGGGACACTGAAGCTTTCTTT. Translation: CASSQRQGGDTEAFF.